One and the same sample provided the 5 T cell receptor beta chains below, sequenced in a study of blood T cells in healthy people across ages. With a J-beta primer mix and a sample-barcoded 5' primer, a second PCR ran about 7 to 12 cycles. TCRdb re-called the 5' RACE reads through MiXCR, storing one row per CDR3 protein. The sample shows more than 800,000 distinct CDR3 sequences, less than 35% of them seen only once. Input material: blood. The receptors derive from a woman at least 80 years old in good health.

This clonotype has just a few counts. The V gene is TRBV20-1, the J gene TRBJ2-1; no reliable D call. V lost 1 base to trimming and J lost 6 bases, with 4 bases between them. Germline values: CDR1 DFQATT, CDR2 SNEGSKA (reference sequence). The CDR3 has 11 residues. The CDR3 protein is CSARGANEQFF. CDR3 nucleotides: TGCAGTGCTAGAGGTGCCAATGAGCAGTTCTTC.

There are many counts of this clonotype. The gene calls are TRBV29-1 and TRBJ2-3; D is ambiguous. The length of the CDR3 is 11 residues. CDR1 and CDR2 from the germline V gene are SQVTM and ANQGSEA. V dropped 7 bases and J dropped 2 bases, with 7 bases sitting between them. For the CDR3, the DNA is TGCAGCGGGGGAACCACAGATACGCAGTATTTT. Its protein product is CSGGTTDTQYF.

V is TRBV18 and J is TRBJ2-5, with D perhaps being TRBD1 or TRBD2 (6 bases each). Trimming cost V 4 bases and J 4 bases, with 13 bases left between them. The length of the CDR3 is 14 residues. Per germline, CDR1 KGHSH and CDR2 LQKENI. CDR3 sequence reads: CASSRLGGGETQYF. Here the CDR3 DNA reads TGTGCCAGCTCACGTCTGGGGGGCGGAGAGACCCAGTACTTC.

Note on this clonotype: The junction departs from germline at one end; a sequencing error may be responsible. The rearrangement uses TRBV4-2 and TRBJ1-4; 9 positions agree with TRBD1. This CDR3 has 17 amino acids. Germline CDR1 is LGHNA and CDR2 is YNFKEQ. In DNA form, the CDR3 reads TGTGCCAGCAGCCCAAAACAGGGGGCGGGGACTAATGAAAAACGGTTTTTT. Residues: CASSPKQGAGTNEKRFF.

This rearrangement joins TRBV5-5 to TRBJ1-2, with 9 positions matching TRBD1. CDR3 size: 14 residues. Germline V CDR1 and CDR2: SGHKS, YYEKEE (reference sequence). V was pared by 1 base and J by 6 bases, with 4 bases of the junction left unmatched. The DNA of the CDR3 is TGTGCCAGCAGCTTGCCGGACAGGGGAGATGGCTACACCTTC. Amino acid sequence: CASSLPDRGDGYTF.